These 32 T cell receptor beta chains originate from one sample sequenced in a study of regulatory T cells in long-lasting Graves disease. The time point was: persistent/refractory GD, antithyroid drugs over 5 years with positive TRAb. Isolated PBMC RNA provided the starting material for the TCR library. To make TCR beta libraries, researchers used iRepertoire HTBI primers and Arm-PCR of CDR3 regions. TCRdb independently ran MiXCR on the multiplex PCR reads; one entry per CDR3 protein. Of 310,000 or so distinct CDR3 sequences in the sample, roughly 21% were seen once. The source material was peripheral blood mononuclear cells (PBMCs), sampled when the disease was refractory, from a patient treated with antithyroid drugs. The receptors were sampled from a female donor with Graves disease.

The rearrangement joins TRBV10-3 to TRBJ2-5, with TRBD1 identical over 10 bases. The trim removed 4 bases at V and 5 bases at J, leaving 4 bases unmatched. The germline gives CDR1 ENHRY, CDR2 SYGVKD. The CDR3 contains 14 residues. CDR3 sequence (DNA): TGTGCCATCAGTGGACAGGGGGCGCGGGAGACCCAGTACTTC. Translation: CAISGQGARETQYF.

The table lists this clonotype with many counts. Written as DNA, the CDR3 is TGTGCCAGCAGTCAGGACGGCCCCTACGAGCAGTACTTC. It codes for CASSQDGPYEQYF. V gene TRBV28 combines with J gene TRBJ2-7; D not resolved. The germline V and J ends were trimmed by 5 bases and 2 bases, with 10 bases remaining between them. The CDR3 extends over 13 amino acids. The germline V gene encodes CDR1 MDHEN and CDR2 SYDVKM.

The table lists this clonotype with a few counts. This sequence joins TRBV30 and TRBJ2-7; TRBD1 matches 11 bases. Germline V lookup: CDR1 GTSNPN, CDR2 SVGIG (reference sequence). This CDR3 has 14 residues. With 5 bases clipped from V and 3 bases from J, the junction kept 6 bases outside the gene matches. The CDR3 DNA reads TGTGCCTGGGCAACGGGACAGGGGGACTACGAGCAGTACTTC. Residues: CAWATGQGDYEQYF.

This clonotype was observed many times. V is TRBV27 and J is TRBJ2-7; 14 bases are shared with TRBD2. This CDR3 comprises 21 residues. Germline CDR1 and CDR2: MNHEY and SMNVEV (reference sequence). Trimming at V came to 4 bases and at J to 3 bases, leaving 20 bases not matched to a gene. CDR3 bases: TGTGCCAGCAGTTCACAGACCTCAACAGGGGTAGGGACTAGCGGGAGCTACGAGCAGTACTTC. It yields the protein CASSSQTSTGVGTSGSYEQYF.

The CDR3 DNA follows: TGCGCCAGCAGTGATGCCCTAGCGGCGACCGGGGAGCTGTTTTTT. As protein: CASSDALAATGELFF. The chain links TRBV10-2 to TRBJ2-2, with 7 bases matching TRBD2. Germline V CDR1 and CDR2: WSHSY, SAAADI. The CDR3 loop spans 15 amino acids. The V segment lost 3 bases and the J segment 5 bases; nucleotides outside the gene matches: 6.

This clonotype was found many times. This chain joins TRBV28 and TRBJ1-2; D is ambiguous. CDR1 is MDHEN and CDR2 is SYDVKM in the germline V gene. This CDR3 has 12 residues. V was trimmed by 7 bases and J by 4 bases, leaving 10 bases between them. The CDR3 here is CASTGSVYGYTF. The CDR3 nucleotides are TGTGCCAGCACAGGCAGTGTCTATGGCTACACCTTC.

This clonotype was observed at least ten times. The V and J genes are TRBV28 and TRBJ2-7, with D possibly TRBD1 on 5 matching bases. Germline values: CDR1 MDHEN, CDR2 SYDVKM. This CDR3 has 13 amino acids. V lost 2 bases, J lost 5 bases, and 10 bases lay in between. The CDR3 region has the DNA TGTGCCAGCAGTTTAGAGTCCAGGGACGAGCAGTACTTC. Translating it yields CASSLESRDEQYF.

This clonotype has just a few counts. The rearrangement uses TRBV5-1 and TRBJ2-2, with 12 bases fitting TRBD2. Losses at the gene ends were 4 bases for V and 3 bases for J; bases not matched to a gene: 10. Per germline, CDR1 SGHRS and CDR2 YFSETQ. The CDR3 consists of 18 residues. This chain's CDR3 is CASSQLTSGRSDTGELFF. In DNA, the CDR3 is TGCGCCAGCAGCCAGCTGACTAGCGGGAGATCGGACACCGGGGAGCTGTTTTTT. The variable domain in full, completed from reference TRBV5-1 and TRBJ2-2, reads KAGVTQTPRYLIKTRGQQVTLSCSPISGHRSVSWYQQTPGQGLQFLFEYFSETQRNKGNFPGRFSGRQFSNSRSEMNVSTLELGDSALYLCASSQLTSGRSDTGELFFGEGSRLTVL.

This clonotype occurred many times. This chain connects TRBV2 to TRBJ2-6; TRBD1 matches at 9 bases. Losses at the gene ends were 5 bases for V and 0 bases for J; bases not matched to a gene: 5. Germline V lookup: CDR1 SNHLY, CDR2 FYNNEI. This CDR3 region has 17 residues. CDR3 loop: CASSKQGAPSGANVLTF. CDR3 sequence (DNA): TGTGCCAGCAGTAAACAGGGGGCGCCCTCTGGGGCCAACGTCCTGACTTTC.

This clonotype is a singleton in its sample. This chain joins TRBV12-3 or TRBV12-4 and TRBJ1-1; a weak D match, TRBD1 (5 bases). Trimming shortened V by 4 bases and J by 7 bases, and 16 bases separated the two germline ends. The CDR3 runs 14 residues. CDR3 coding DNA: TGTGCCAGCAGTTCCCCGGGGGGACTCCATGAAGCTTTCTTT. Translating gives CASSSPGGLHEAFF.

The sample holds a few counts of this clonotype. This rearrangement joins TRBV4-2 to TRBJ2-5; 16 bases align to TRBD2. J gave up 2 bases and V 3 bases, and 12 bases lay outside the gene matches. There are 20 residues in the CDR3. Germline V gene data show CDR1 as LGHNA and CDR2 as YNFKEQ. The CDR3 DNA reads TGTGCCAGCAGCCAGGGACTAGCGGGAGGGTCAAAAACTCCACAAGAGACCCAGTACTTC. It specifies CASSQGLAGGSKTPQETQYF.

The genes are TRBV3-1 and TRBJ2-7; 8 nucleotides match TRBD2. Germline trimming cut 0 bases from V and 5 bases from J; bases unmatched to any gene: 9. The V gene's germline CDR1 is LGHDT and CDR2 YNNKEL (reference sequence). The CDR3 runs 16 residues. CDR3 sequence: CASSQDPVAGINEQYF. In DNA form, the CDR3 reads TGTGCCAGCAGCCAAGATCCAGTAGCGGGAATCAACGAGCAGTACTTC.

This clonotype occurred many times. This chain uses TRBV6-1 with TRBJ2-2, with D possibly matching TRBD2 (6 bases). Trimming took off 10 bases at V and 2 bases at J, with 17 bases between the two ends. Germline V CDR1 and CDR2: MNHNS, SASEGT. The CDR3 runs to 15 residues. The CDR3 region has the DNA TGTGCCACCGCCGGGCTAGCGTCTAACACCGGGGAGCTGTTTTTT. Translated: CATAGLASNTGELFF.

This clonotype showed up many times. This rearrangement joins TRBV27 to TRBJ1-1, with D perhaps matching TRBD1 (6 bases). CDR1 and CDR2 from the germline V gene are MNHEY and SMNVEV (reference sequence). The CDR3 spans 13 residues. V dropped 3 bases and J dropped 5 bases, with 10 bases sitting between them. In DNA form, the CDR3 reads TGTGCCAGCAGTTTCCACAGGGTAACTGAAGCTTTCTTT. This encodes CASSFHRVTEAFF.

This clonotype was recorded once. DNA for the CDR3: TGCAGTGCTAGAGTTGGCACTGAAGCTTTCTTT. Translating it yields CSARVGTEAFF. V gene TRBV20-1 combines with J gene TRBJ1-1, with no clear D. This CDR3 is built from 11 residues. Trimming cost V 1 base and J 4 bases, with 4 bases left between them. The V gene's germline CDR1 is DFQATT and CDR2 SNEGSKA (reference sequence).

This clonotype was detected many times. The V and J genes are TRBV28 and TRBJ2-7; tentative D call: TRBD2 (6 bases). This CDR3 is 13 amino acids long. CDR1 is MDHEN, CDR2 SYDVKM, per germline. Trimming removed 6 bases at V and 6 bases at J, with 15 bases between. DNA for the CDR3: TGTGCCAGCAGCGGACTACTCAGCCCCGAGCAGTACTTC. Protein: CASSGLLSPEQYF.

There are a few counts of this clonotype. The chain is built from TRBV6-5 and TRBJ2-7; maybe TRBD2 (5 bases). The ends were cut back, 2 bases at V and 5 bases at J, with 10 bases in the middle. The CDR3 runs to 13 residues. Germline V CDR1 and CDR2: MNHEY, SVGAGI. The CDR3 protein is CASSYVLSDEQYF. CDR3 nucleotides: TGTGCCAGCAGTTACGTCCTTAGCGACGAGCAGTACTTC.

This clonotype was seen more than once but under ten times. The chain combines TRBV19 with TRBJ2-5; 12 nucleotides agree with TRBD2. The junction had 6 bases not matched to a gene; V was cut back by 5 bases and J by 5 bases. The germline gives CDR1 LNHDA, CDR2 SQIVND (reference sequence). There are 15 residues in the CDR3. CDR3 nucleotides: TGTGCCAGTAGTCTTGGACTAGCGGGACCGGAGACCCAGTACTTC. It yields the protein CASSLGLAGPETQYF. Complete variable domain (other parts from reference TRBV19 and TRBJ2-5): DGGITQSPKYLFRKEGQNVTLSCEQNLNHDAMYWYRQDPGQGLRLIYYSQIVNDFQKGDIAEGYSVSREKKESFPLTVTSAQKNPTAFYLCASSLGLAGPETQYFGPGTRLLVL.

This clonotype was observed at least ten times. CDR3 in DNA: TGTGCCAGCAGAAGAGACCTAAACTACCGAGAGACCCAGTACTTC. This encodes CASRRDLNYRETQYF. J is TRBJ2-5 and V is TRBV12-3 or TRBV12-4, with D unclear. This CDR3 comprises 15 residues. Trimming left V 6 bases short and J 4 bases short, with 18 bases between.

This clonotype was seen at least ten times. The chain carries TRBV28 and TRBJ2-7; the match to TRBD2 covers 8 bases. The germline V gene has CDR1 MDHEN and CDR2 SYDVKM. The CDR3 covers 14 residues. V shed 7 bases and J 5 bases; nucleotides not matched to a gene: 10. In DNA, the CDR3 is TGTGCCAGCATCTTGAGCGGGGGAGCGAACGAGCAGTACTTC. It yields the protein CASILSGGANEQYF.

A few counts support this clonotype. This chain joins TRBV5-5 and TRBJ2-7; possibly TRBD1 for D (6 bases). Germline assignment: CDR1 SGHKS and CDR2 YYEKEE (reference sequence). The CDR3 covers 20 residues. V lost 1 base to trimming and J lost 0 bases, with 26 bases between them. The CDR3 DNA sequence: TGTGCCAGCAGCTTGCTAATGACAGGTGAAGCTTTGGGGAGCTCCTACGAGCAGTACTTC. Protein product: CASSLLMTGEALGSSYEQYF.

This clonotype was observed at least ten times. CDR3 coding DNA: TGTGCCAGCAGTTTAGGGGCGCTTCTGGATCAGCCCCAGCATTTT. Translated, it gives CASSLGALLDQPQHF. V is TRBV12-3 or TRBV12-4 and J is TRBJ1-5; D is undetermined. Trimming cost V 1 base and J 5 bases, with 12 bases left between them. CDR3 length equals 15 residues.

Ten or more counts support this clonotype. The chain uses TRBV11-2 and TRBJ2-2; D not resolved. The CDR3 consists of 13 residues. Trimming removed 11 bases from V and 6 bases from J, with 16 bases in between. From germline, CDR1 is SGHAT and CDR2 FQNNGV. The CDR3 bases are TGTGCCTGCTTAGCCGTAAAAGCCGGGGAGCTGTTTTTT. Translation gives CACLAVKAGELFF.

This clonotype was detected a few times. The V call is TRBV3-1, the J call TRBJ1-4; a weak D match, TRBD1 (6 bases). Per germline, CDR1 LGHDT and CDR2 YNNKEL (reference sequence). The V end was cut by 0 bases, the J end by 6 bases, with 11 bases between. The CDR3 has 15 residues. As DNA, the CDR3 is TGTGCCAGCAGCCAAGAACGGGGGGCTTATGAAAAACTGTTTTTT. This gives the protein CASSQERGAYEKLFF.

This clonotype was seen many times. The chain is built from TRBV27 and TRBJ1-2, with 9 bases matching TRBD1. The CDR3 is 15 amino acids. The germline V gene has CDR1 MNHEY and CDR2 SMNVEV (reference sequence). Trimming removed 6 bases from V and 1 base from J; junction bases left unmatched: 6. The CDR3 region has the DNA TGTGCCAGCAGAGCGGGGACAGGGCTTAACTATGGCTACACCTTC. Translating gives CASRAGTGLNYGYTF.

This clonotype appeared many times. This chain uses TRBV30 with TRBJ1-4, with 9 bases matching TRBD1. The CDR3 totals 14 residues. The trim removed 0 bases at V and 8 bases at J, leaving 4 bases unmatched. Germline V gene sequence: CDR1 GTSNPN, CDR2 SVGIG (reference sequence). The CDR3 nucleotides are TGTGCCTGGAGTGTCGGGACAGGGAAGGAAAAACTGTTTTTT. Its translation is CAWSVGTGKEKLFF.

This rearrangement joins TRBV12-3 or TRBV12-4 to TRBJ1-1; D uncertain. This CDR3 is 11 amino acids long. Trimming left V 6 bases short and J 6 bases short, with 8 bases between. CDR3 in DNA: TGTGCCAGCAGATACAGTTCTGAAGCTTTCTTT. This codes for CASRYSSEAFF.

In this sample, this clonotype turned up many times. The chain joins TRBV7-2 to TRBJ2-5; 7 nucleotides line up with TRBD1. CDR3 size: 15 residues. The germline CDR1 and CDR2 sequences are SGHTA and FQGNSA. Trimming removed 1 base from V and 1 base from J; junction bases left unmatched: 3. The CDR3 protein is CASSLVGDSQETQYF. The CDR3 DNA sequence: TGTGCCAGCAGCTTAGTAGGGGACAGCCAAGAGACCCAGTACTTC. Full variable domain (remainder filled in from reference TRBV7-2 and TRBJ2-5): GAGVSQSPSNKVTEKGKDVELRCDPISGHTALYWYRQSLGQGLEFLIYFQGNSAPDKSGLPSDRFSAERTGGSVSTLTIQRTQQEDSAVYLCASSLVGDSQETQYFGPGTRLLVL.

The chain recombines TRBV2 with TRBJ2-5; D ambiguous. This CDR3 spans 16 amino acids. CDR1 is SNHLY, CDR2 FYNNEI, per germline. Trimming left V 7 bases short and J 0 bases short, with 18 bases between. The CDR3 sequence is CASMESFGRDQETQYF. In DNA, the CDR3 is TGTGCCAGCATGGAGTCTTTTGGACGGGACCAAGAGACCCAGTACTTC. Filled out from reference TRBV2 and TRBJ2-5, the complete variable domain reads EPEVTQTPSHQVTQMGQEVILRCVPISNHLYFYWYRQILGQKVEFLVSFYNNEISEKSEIFDDQFSVERPDGSNFTLKIRSTKLEDSAMYFCASMESFGRDQETQYFGPGTRLLVL.

CDR3: CSARDRQGARETQYF. CDR3 DNA sequence: TGCAGTGCTAGAGATCGGCAGGGGGCGAGAGAGACCCAGTACTTC. The chain is built from TRBV20-1 and TRBJ2-5; 8 bases align to TRBD1. V shed 0 bases, J shed 4 bases, and the junction held 7 bases outside the gene matches. Germline CDR1 DFQATT, CDR2 SNEGSKA (reference sequence). The CDR3 is 15 amino acids.

This clonotype was counted many times. The chain employs TRBV6-5 and TRBJ2-5; D remains ambiguous. Trimming stripped 2 bases from V and 4 bases from J, with 8 bases between. Germline CDR1 is MNHEY and CDR2 is SVGAGI. The CDR3 totals 13 residues. The CDR3 region has the DNA TGTGCCAGCAGTTACGGCGCAGGAGAGACCCAGTACTTC. Its translation: CASSYGAGETQYF.

Details on this clonotype: One end of the junction fails to match germline, which may point to a read error. The chain joins TRBV7-7 to TRBJ2-4; tentative D call: TRBD2 (8 bases). The CDR3 has 16 residues. Per germline, CDR1 SSHAT and CDR2 FNYEAQ (reference sequence). The CDR3: CASSLAGTAGPSGSYF. CDR3 nucleotides: TGTGCTAGCAGCTTAGCGGGGACAGCTGGCCCCAGTGGGTCGTACTTC.